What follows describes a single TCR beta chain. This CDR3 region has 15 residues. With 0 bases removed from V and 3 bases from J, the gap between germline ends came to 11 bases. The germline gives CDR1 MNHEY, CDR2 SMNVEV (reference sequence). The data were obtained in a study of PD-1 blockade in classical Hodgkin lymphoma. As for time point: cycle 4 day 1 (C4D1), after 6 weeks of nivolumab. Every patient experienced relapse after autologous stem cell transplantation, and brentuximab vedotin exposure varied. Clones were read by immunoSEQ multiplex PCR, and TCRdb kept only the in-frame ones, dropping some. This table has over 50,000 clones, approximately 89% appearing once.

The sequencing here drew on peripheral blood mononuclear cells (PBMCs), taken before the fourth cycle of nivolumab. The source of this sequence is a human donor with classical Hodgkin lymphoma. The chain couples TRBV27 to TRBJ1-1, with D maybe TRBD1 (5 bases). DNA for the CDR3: TGTGCCAGCAGTTTATCGGGCAGGGCGGACACTGAAGCTTTCTTT. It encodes CASSLSGRADTEAFF.